This TCR beta chain appears in the sequencing data of a study of molecular identifiers for immune sequencing clone quantification. TCRdb fed the PCR reads into MiXCR, producing one record per CDR3 protein. The table lists over 65,000 distinct CDR3 sequences, roughly 25% of them singletons. Germline CDR1 reads MNHEY; CDR2 reads SVGAGI. This CDR3 spans 14 amino acids. The germline V and J ends were trimmed by 3 bases and 4 bases, with 12 bases remaining between them. The rearrangement joins TRBV6-5 to TRBJ1-1; a possible D gene is TRBD1 (6 bases). Sequencing input: naive CD8+ T cells from blood, with Jurkat cell RNA spiked in. As for subset: FACS-sorted CD8+CD4-CCR7+CD45RA+ naive T cells. This TCR was recovered from a human donor in good health. Some libraries in this study had Jurkat cell RNA spiked in. The CDR3 loop reads CASSYWQGTTEAFF. CDR3 sequence (DNA): TGTGCCAGCAGTTATTGGCAGGGGACCACTGAAGCTTTCTTT.